The T cell receptor beta chain under discussion was sequenced for a study of blood T cells in healthy people across ages. Germline-derived CDR1 and CDR2 are SGHRS and YFSETQ. The CDR3 spans 15 residues. Using a J-beta primer mix together with a sample-barcoded 5' primer, a second PCR was run for roughly 7 to 11 cycles. Each of the samples gave a minimum of 2.5 million paired-end reads that contained CDR3. One entry per CDR3 protein, called by TCRdb with MiXCR from the 5' RACE reads. The table lists some 640,000 distinct CDR3 sequences, approximately 50% of them singletons. As for this clonotype: The junction and the germline gene differ at one end; a read error may be behind it.

The receptor's source is a woman in her sixties in good health. The sample taken for sequencing was blood. The chain combines TRBV5-1 with TRBJ2-7; 8 bases match TRBD1. The CDR3 nucleotides read TGCGCCAGCAGCCCGCGGACAGGGTACACCGGGGAGCTGTACTTC. This encodes CASSPRTGYTGELYF.